What follows is one TCR beta chain and its context. The antigen is not known. These data belong to a study of T cells in Graves' hyperthyroidism and ophthalmopathy. General study points: The blood repertoire included most of the expanded thyroid clonotypes above 0.001. In simple terms, a model built on 13 V-J features told ophthalmopathy apart from stable hyperthyroidism.

Germline V lookup: CDR1 SGHNT, CDR2 YENEEA. Trimming shortened V by 4 bases and J by 3 bases, and 10 bases separated the two germline ends. The CDR3 sequence is 13 residues long. From RNA transcripts, TCR beta CDR3 regions were amplified. Primed by the HTBI set, a first-round RT-PCR was run on the TCR CDR3. One entry per CDR3 protein results from TCRdb running MiXCR on the multiplex PCR reads. In the table there are around 55,000 distinct CDR3 sequences, less than 50% of which are singletons. The sequenced material came from blood. The TCR comes from a woman between 50 and 59 years old with Graves' ophthalmopathy. The chain has TRBV11-3 and TRBJ2-7, with D possibly TRBD1 on 5 matching bases. The CDR3 coding sequence is TGTGCCAGCAGCTCCACCGACAGCTACGAGCAGTACTTC. Its protein is CASSSTDSYEQYF.